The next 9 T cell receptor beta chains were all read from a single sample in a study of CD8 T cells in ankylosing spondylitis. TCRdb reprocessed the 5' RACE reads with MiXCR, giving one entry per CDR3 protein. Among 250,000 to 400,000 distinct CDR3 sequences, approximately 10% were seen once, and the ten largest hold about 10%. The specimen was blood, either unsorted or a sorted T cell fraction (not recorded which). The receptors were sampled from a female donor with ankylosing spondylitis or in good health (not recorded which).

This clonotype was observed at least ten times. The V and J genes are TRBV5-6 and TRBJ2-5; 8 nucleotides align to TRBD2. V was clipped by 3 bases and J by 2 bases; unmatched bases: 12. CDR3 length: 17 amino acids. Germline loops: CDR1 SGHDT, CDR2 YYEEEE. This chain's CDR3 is CASSYRWSGGVQETQYF. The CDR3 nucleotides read TGTGCCAGCAGCTATCGGTGGAGCGGGGGTGTTCAAGAGACCCAGTACTTC.

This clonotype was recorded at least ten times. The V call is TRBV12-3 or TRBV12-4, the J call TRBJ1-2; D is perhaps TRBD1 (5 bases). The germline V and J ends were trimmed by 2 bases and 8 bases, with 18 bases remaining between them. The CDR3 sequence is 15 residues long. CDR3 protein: CASSLLLEGSDGYTF. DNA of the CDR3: TGTGCCAGCAGTTTACTCTTAGAGGGGTCTGACGGCTACACCTTC.

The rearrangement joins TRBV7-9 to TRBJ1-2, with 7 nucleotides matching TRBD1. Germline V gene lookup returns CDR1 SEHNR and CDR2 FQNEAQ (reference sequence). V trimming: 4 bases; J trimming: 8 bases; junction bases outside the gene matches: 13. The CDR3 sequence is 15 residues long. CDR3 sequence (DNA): TGTGCCAGCAGCTGGGACAGCCCCTCTACTGGGGGCTACACCTTC. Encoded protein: CASSWDSPSTGGYTF.

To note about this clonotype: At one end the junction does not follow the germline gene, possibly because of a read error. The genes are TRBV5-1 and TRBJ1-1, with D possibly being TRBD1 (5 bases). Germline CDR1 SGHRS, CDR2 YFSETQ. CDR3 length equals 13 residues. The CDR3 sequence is CARSLEGYTEAFF. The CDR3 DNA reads TGCGCCCGCAGCTTGGAGGGGTACACTGAAGCTTTCTTT.

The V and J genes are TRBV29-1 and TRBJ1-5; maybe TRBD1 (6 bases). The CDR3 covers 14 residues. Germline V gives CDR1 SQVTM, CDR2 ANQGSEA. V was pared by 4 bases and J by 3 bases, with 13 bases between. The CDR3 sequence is CSVGGAGLNQPQHF. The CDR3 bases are TGCAGCGTTGGGGGGGCAGGGCTCAATCAGCCCCAGCATTTT.

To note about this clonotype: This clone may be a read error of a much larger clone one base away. CDR3 sequence: CASSEVPSGGGDTQYF. CDR3 nucleotides: TGTGCCAGCAGCGAAGTGCCTAGCGGGGGGGGAGATACGCAGTATTTT. This sequence joins TRBV4-2 and TRBJ2-3, with 12 positions matching TRBD2. V shed 5 bases and J 5 bases; nucleotides not matched to a gene: 8. The CDR3 runs to 16 residues. The V gene's germline CDR1 is LGHNA and CDR2 YNFKEQ.

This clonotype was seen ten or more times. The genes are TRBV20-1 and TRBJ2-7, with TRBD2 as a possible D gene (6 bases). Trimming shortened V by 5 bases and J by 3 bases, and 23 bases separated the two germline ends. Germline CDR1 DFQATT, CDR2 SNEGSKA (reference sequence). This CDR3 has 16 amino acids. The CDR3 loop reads CSAEPPYSGLGYEQYF. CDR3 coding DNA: TGCAGTGCTGAGCCTCCATATAGCGGATTGGGCTACGAGCAGTACTTC.

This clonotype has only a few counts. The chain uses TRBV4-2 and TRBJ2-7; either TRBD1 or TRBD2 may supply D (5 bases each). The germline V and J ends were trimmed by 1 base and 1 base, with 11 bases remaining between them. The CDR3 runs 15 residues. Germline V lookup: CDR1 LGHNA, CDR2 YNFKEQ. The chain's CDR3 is CASSQGDAQSYEQYF. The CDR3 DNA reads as TGTGCCAGCAGCCAAGGGGACGCCCAGTCCTACGAGCAGTACTTC.

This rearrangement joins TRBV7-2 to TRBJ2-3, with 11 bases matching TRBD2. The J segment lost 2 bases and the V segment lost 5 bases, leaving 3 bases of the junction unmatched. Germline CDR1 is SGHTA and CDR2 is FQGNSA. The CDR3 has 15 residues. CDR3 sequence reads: CASSRGLAVTDTQYF. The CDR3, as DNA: TGTGCCAGCAGCCGGGGACTAGCGGTCACAGATACGCAGTATTTT.